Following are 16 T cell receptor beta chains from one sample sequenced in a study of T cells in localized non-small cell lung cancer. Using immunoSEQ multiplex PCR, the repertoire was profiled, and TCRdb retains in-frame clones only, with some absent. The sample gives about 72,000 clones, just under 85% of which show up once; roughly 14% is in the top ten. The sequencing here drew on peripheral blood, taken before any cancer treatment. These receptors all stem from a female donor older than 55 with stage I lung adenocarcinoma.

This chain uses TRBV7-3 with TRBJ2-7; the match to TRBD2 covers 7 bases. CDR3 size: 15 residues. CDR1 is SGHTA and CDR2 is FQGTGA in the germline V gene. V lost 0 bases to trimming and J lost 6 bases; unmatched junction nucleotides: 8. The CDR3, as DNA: TGTGCCAGCAGCTTAACGGGGAGGGTTGGTGCCGAGCAGTACTTC. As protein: CASSLTGRVGAEQYF. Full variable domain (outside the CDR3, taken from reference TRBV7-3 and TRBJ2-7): GAGVSQTPSNKVTEKGKYVELRCDPISGHTALYWYRQSLGQGPEFLIYFQGTGAADDSGLPNDRFFAVRPEGSVSTLKIQRTERGDSAVYLCASSLTGRVGAEQYFGPGTRLTVT.

CDR3: CASSLGQNTEAFF. In DNA, the CDR3 is TGTGCCAGCAGCCTTGGACAGAACACTGAAGCTTTCTTT. V usage is TRBV7-2 and J usage is TRBJ1-1; possible D gene TRBD1, 5 bases. Germline V CDR1 and CDR2: SGHTA, FQGNSA. Trimming shortened V by 5 bases and J by 1 base, and 8 bases separated the two germline ends. The CDR3 covers 13 residues. Based on the CDR3 plus reference TRBV7-2 and TRBJ1-1, the full variable domain is GAGVSQSPSNKVTEKGKDVELRCDPISGHTALYWYRQSLGQGLEFLIYFQGNSAPDKSGLPSDRFSAERTGGSVSTLTIQRTQQEDSAVYLCASSLGQNTEAFFGQGTRLTVV.

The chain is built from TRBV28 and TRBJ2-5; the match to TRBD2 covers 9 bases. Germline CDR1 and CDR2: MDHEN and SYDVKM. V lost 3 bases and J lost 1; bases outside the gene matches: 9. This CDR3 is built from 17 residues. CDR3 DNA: TGTGCCAGCAGTTTGAAGCGGAGCGGGAGGCCCCAAGAGACCCAGTACTTC. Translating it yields CASSLKRSGRPQETQYF.

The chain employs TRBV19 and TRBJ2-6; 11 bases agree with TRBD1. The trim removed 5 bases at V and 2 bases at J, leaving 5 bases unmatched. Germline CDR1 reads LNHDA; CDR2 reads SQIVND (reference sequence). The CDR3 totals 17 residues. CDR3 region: CASSADRGLTGANVLTF. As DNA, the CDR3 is TGTGCCAGTAGTGCGGACAGGGGGCTAACTGGGGCCAACGTCCTGACTTTC.

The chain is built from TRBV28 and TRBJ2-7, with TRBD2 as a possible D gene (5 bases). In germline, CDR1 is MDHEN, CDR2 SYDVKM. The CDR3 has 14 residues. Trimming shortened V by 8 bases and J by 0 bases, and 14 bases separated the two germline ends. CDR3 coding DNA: TGTGCCAGCCTAAAGTCGGGGAGCTCCTACGAGCAGTACTTC. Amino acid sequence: CASLKSGSSYEQYF.

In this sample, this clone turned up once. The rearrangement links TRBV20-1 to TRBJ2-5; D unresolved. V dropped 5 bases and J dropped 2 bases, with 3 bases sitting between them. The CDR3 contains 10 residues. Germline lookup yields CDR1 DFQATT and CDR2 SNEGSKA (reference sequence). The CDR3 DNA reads TGCAGTGCTTTACAAGAGACCCAGTACTTC. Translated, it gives CSALQETQYF.

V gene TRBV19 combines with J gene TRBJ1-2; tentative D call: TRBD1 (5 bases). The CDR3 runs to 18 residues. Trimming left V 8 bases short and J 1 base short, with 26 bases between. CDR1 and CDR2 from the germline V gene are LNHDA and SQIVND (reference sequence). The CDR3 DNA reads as TGTGCCAGTGAGAACAGGCGCAAAGGCGTAAGGCATAACTATGGCTACACCTTC. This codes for CASENRRKGVRHNYGYTF.

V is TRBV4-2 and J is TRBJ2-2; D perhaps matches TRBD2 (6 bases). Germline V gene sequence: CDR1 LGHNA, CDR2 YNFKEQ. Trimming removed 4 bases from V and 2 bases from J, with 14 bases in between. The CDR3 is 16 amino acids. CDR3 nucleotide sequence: TGTGCCAGCAGCCGCTTGGGACTCCTTAACACCGGGGAGCTGTTTTTT. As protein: CASSRLGLLNTGELFF.

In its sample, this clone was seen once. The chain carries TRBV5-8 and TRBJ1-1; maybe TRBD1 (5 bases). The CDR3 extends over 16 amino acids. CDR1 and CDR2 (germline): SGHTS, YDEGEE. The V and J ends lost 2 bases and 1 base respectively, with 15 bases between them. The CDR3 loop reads CASSLGGFGGNTEAFF. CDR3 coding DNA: TGTGCCAGCAGCTTAGGTGGATTCGGGGGGAACACTGAAGCTTTCTTT.

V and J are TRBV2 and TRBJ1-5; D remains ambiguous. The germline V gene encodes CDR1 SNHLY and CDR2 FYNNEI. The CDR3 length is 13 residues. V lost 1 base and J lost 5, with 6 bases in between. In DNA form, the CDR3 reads TGTGCCAGCAGTGAAGGAAGGGATCAGCCCCAGCATTTT. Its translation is CASSEGRDQPQHF.

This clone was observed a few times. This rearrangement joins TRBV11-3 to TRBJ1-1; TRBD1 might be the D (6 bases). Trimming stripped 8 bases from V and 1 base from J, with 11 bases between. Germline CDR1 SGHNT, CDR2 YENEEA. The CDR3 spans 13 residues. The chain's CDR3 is CASGNRENTEAFF. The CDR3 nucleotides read TGTGCCAGCGGAAACAGGGAGAACACTGAAGCTTTCTTT.

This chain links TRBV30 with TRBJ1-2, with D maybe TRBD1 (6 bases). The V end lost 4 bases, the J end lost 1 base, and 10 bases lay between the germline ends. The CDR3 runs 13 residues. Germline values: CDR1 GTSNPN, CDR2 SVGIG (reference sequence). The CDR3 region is CAWNRDDNYGYTF. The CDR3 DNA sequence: TGTGCCTGGAACAGGGACGATAACTATGGCTACACCTTC.

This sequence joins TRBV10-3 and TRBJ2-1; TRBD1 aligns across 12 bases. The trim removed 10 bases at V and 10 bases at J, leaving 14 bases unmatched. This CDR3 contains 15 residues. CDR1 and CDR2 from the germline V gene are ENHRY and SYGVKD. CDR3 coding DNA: TGTGCCAGCCGAAGCCAGGGACAGGGGGCGGGCGAGCAGTTCTTC. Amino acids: CASRSQGQGAGEQFF.

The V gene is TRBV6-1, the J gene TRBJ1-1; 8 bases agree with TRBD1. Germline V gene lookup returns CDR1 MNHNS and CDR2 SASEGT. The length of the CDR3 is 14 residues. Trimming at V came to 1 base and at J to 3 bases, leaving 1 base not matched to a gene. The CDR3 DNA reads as TGTGCCAGCAGTGAAGACAGGGGGTACACTGAAGCTTTCTTT. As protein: CASSEDRGYTEAFF.

The chain's CDR3 is CASSLWDRASYEQYF. The DNA for the CDR3 is TGTGCCAGCAGCTTGTGGGACAGGGCGTCCTACGAGCAGTACTTC. V gene TRBV5-6 combines with J gene TRBJ2-7; TRBD1 matches at 9 bases. The CDR3 runs to 15 residues. Germline values: CDR1 SGHDT, CDR2 YYEEEE. After removal of 1 base from V and 1 base from J, the junction contained 3 bases not matched to a gene.

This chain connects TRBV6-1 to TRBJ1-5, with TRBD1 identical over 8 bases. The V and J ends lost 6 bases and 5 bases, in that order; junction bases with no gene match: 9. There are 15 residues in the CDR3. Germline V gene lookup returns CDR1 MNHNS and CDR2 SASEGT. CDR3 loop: CASSLRQGIDQPQHF. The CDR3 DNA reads TGTGCCAGCAGCCTCAGACAGGGGATCGATCAGCCCCAGCATTTT.